These 28 T cell receptor beta chains share one sample of origin, sequenced in a study of T cells after yellow fever vaccination. TCRdb analysed the 5' RACE reads with MiXCR anew, one entry per CDR3 protein. The table has more than 250,000 distinct CDR3 sequences, 6.8% seen once. This specimen consisted of PBMCs, obtained around 45 days after the first yellow fever vaccination. These receptor sequences come from a man aged 18 to 29 who received the YFV17D yellow fever vaccine.

In its sample, this clonotype was seen many times. V gene TRBV5-1 combines with J gene TRBJ2-2; no firm D call. CDR3 length: 16 amino acids. V was pared by 4 bases and J by 0 bases, with 13 bases between. Looked up from germline, CDR1 is SGHRS and CDR2 is YFSETQ. The CDR3 bases are TGCGCCAGCAGCCTGGACGGCCCAACGAACACCGGGGAGCTGTTTTTT. This translates into CASSLDGPTNTGELFF.

The chain carries TRBV19 and TRBJ2-1, with 8 positions matching TRBD1. The ends lost 5 bases at V and 5 bases at J; junction bases unmatched: 8. CDR1 is LNHDA, CDR2 SQIVND, per germline (reference sequence). The CDR3 totals 15 residues. CDR3 coding DNA: TGTGCCAGTAGTTCAAGGGACAGGACCAACAATGAGCAGTTCTTC. This codes for CASSSRDRTNNEQFF.

This clonotype showed up many times. V is TRBV29-1 and J is TRBJ2-6; no clear D. The CDR3 loop spans 14 amino acids. The V end was cut by 1 base, the J end by 3 bases, with 7 bases between. Germline V gene sequence: CDR1 SQVTM, CDR2 ANQGSEA. The CDR3 here is CSVEGADGANVLTF. The CDR3 DNA follows: TGCAGCGTTGAAGGGGCGGATGGGGCCAACGTCCTGACTTTC.

This clonotype came up a few times. The CDR3 DNA reads as TGTGCCAGCAGCCAAGAGTCTGGTTATAATACCGGGGAGCTGTTTTTT. As protein: CASSQESGYNTGELFF. This chain joins TRBV3-1 and TRBJ2-2; no clear D gene. This CDR3 contains 16 residues. V was shortened by 0 bases and J by 5 bases, with 13 bases between the two germline ends. The V gene's germline CDR1 is LGHDT and CDR2 YNNKEL (reference sequence).

This sequence joins TRBV7-2 and TRBJ2-5, with 10 bases fitting TRBD2. Germline CDR1 SGHTA, CDR2 FQGNSA. The CDR3 is made up of 16 amino acids. Trimming cost V 4 bases and J 4 bases; bases outside gene matches: 9. CDR3 nucleotide sequence: TGTGCCAGCAGCTACCAGGGTGTAGCGGGGGGAGAGACCCAGTACTTC. Amino acid sequence: CASSYQGVAGGETQYF.

This clonotype occurred many times. DNA for the CDR3: TGTGCCACCAGCCAGGGTGAAGTGACTGAAGCTTTCTTT. Its protein is CATSQGEVTEAFF. J is TRBJ1-1 and V is TRBV24-1; weak D call: TRBD1 (5 bases). This CDR3 has 13 amino acids. Per the germline V gene, CDR1 is KGHDR and CDR2 is SFDVKD. Deletions cut 7 bases from V and 5 bases from J, with 13 bases between.

As to this clonotype: Compared with germline, one end of the junction differs, possibly owing to a read error. This chain uses TRBV7-8 with TRBJ1-3, with D uncertain. CDR1 and CDR2 from the germline V gene are SGHVS and FQNEAQ. There are 15 residues in the CDR3. The CDR3 reads CASSLGMGSGNTIYF. The CDR3 DNA reads TGTGCCAGCAGTTTAGGGATGGGATCTGGAAACACCATATATTTT.

DNA of the CDR3: TGTGCCAGCAGCTCCCGGGACAGGGTCTATGGCTACACCTTC. It specifies CASSSRDRVYGYTF. The chain couples TRBV7-2 to TRBJ1-2; 9 bases fit TRBD1. The V segment lost 4 bases and the J segment 4 bases; nucleotides outside the gene matches: 4. This CDR3 comprises 14 residues. The germline V gene has CDR1 SGHTA and CDR2 FQGNSA.

The sample holds many counts of this clonotype. This chain's CDR3 is CASSYGGPSYGYTF. The CDR3 DNA reads as TGTGCCAGCAGTTACGGGGGGCCGTCCTATGGCTACACCTTC. The chain joins TRBV6-5 to TRBJ1-2, with D perhaps TRBD1 (6 bases). Germline V gene data show CDR1 as MNHEY and CDR2 as SVGAGI. This CDR3 region has 14 residues. V was pared by 2 bases and J by 4 bases, with 11 bases between.

This chain connects TRBV24-1 to TRBJ1-2; 8 bases align to TRBD1. The CDR3 totals 17 residues. V lost 4 bases to trimming and J lost 4 bases; unmatched junction nucleotides: 13. The germline V gene encodes CDR1 KGHDR and CDR2 SFDVKD. CDR3: CATSDAETGVIGYGYTF. As DNA, the CDR3 is TGTGCCACCAGTGACGCCGAGACAGGGGTCATTGGCTATGGCTACACCTTC.

This clonotype was counted only a few times. The chain recombines TRBV4-3 with TRBJ1-5, with a weak D call TRBD1 (5 bases). The V gene's germline CDR1 is LGHNA and CDR2 YSLEER. Trimming took 4 bases from V and 3 from J, leaving 19 bases between them. This CDR3 has 17 amino acids. DNA for the CDR3: TGCGCCAGCAGCCCCACCGCCACCGGGACCGCCAATCAGCCCCAGCATTTT. Translation: CASSPTATGTANQPQHF.

This rearrangement joins TRBV21-1 to TRBJ1-5. TRBV21-1 is recorded as a pseudogene. This CDR3 spans 13 amino acids. CDR3 bases: TGTGCCAGCACCTCGGGGGGGGTTCAGCCCCAGCATTTT. Its translation: CASTSGGVQPQHF.

The chain couples TRBV4-2 to TRBJ2-1; 7 bases are shared with TRBD2. Germline values: CDR1 LGHNA, CDR2 YNFKEQ. This CDR3 is 17 amino acids long. The V gene end was trimmed by 0 bases and the J gene end by 2 bases; junction bases not matched to a gene: 7. CDR3 protein: CASSQEVGGGAYNEQFF. The CDR3 DNA reads as TGTGCCAGCAGCCAAGAAGTCGGCGGGGGAGCCTACAATGAGCAGTTCTTC.

The rearrangement links TRBV5-5 to TRBJ1-5; D gene ambiguous. Per germline, CDR1 SGHKS and CDR2 YYEKEE (reference sequence). The CDR3 runs 13 residues. The V end was cut by 2 bases, the J end by 3 bases, with 6 bases between. DNA for the CDR3: TGTGCCAGCAGCTTCGTGCCCAATCAGCCCCAGCATTTT. This encodes CASSFVPNQPQHF.

The genes are TRBV4-1 and TRBJ2-4; a possible D gene is TRBD1 (6 bases). This CDR3 region has 16 residues. CDR1 and CDR2 from the germline V gene are MGHRA and YSYEKL. The germline V and J ends were trimmed by 4 bases and 7 bases, with 20 bases remaining between them. In DNA form, the CDR3 reads TGCGCCAGCAGCCCCCTGGGGCCCCTTCAGGGGAACATTCAGTACTTC. Its protein is CASSPLGPLQGNIQYF.

The V and J genes are TRBV24-1 and TRBJ2-6; D gene unclear. The CDR3 is 16 residues long. The V and J ends lost 2 bases and 2 bases respectively, with 9 bases between them. The germline V gene encodes CDR1 KGHDR and CDR2 SFDVKD. Here the CDR3 reads CATSDSRRPGANVLTF. The CDR3 region has the DNA TGTGCCACCAGTGATTCGCGTCGTCCTGGGGCCAACGTCCTGACTTTC.

This clonotype came up a few times. The genes are TRBV12-3 or TRBV12-4 and TRBJ2-3; TRBD2 matches 8 bases. J was trimmed by 4 bases and V by 3 bases; bases with no gene match: 6. This CDR3 has 15 amino acids. The CDR3 here is CASSFVAGGPDTQYF. In DNA form, the CDR3 reads TGTGCCAGCAGTTTTGTTGCGGGGGGCCCAGATACGCAGTATTTT.

V is TRBV10-3 and J is TRBJ1-6; TRBD1 matches at 9 bases. The CDR3 is made up of 13 amino acids. With 8 bases clipped from V and 8 bases from J, the junction kept 4 bases outside the gene matches. Germline V gene sequence: CDR1 ENHRY, CDR2 SYGVKD. The CDR3 nucleotides are TGTGCCATCCAAGGACAGGGGCATTCACCCCTCCACTTT. Its translation is CAIQGQGHSPLHF.

The rearrangement uses TRBV12-3 or TRBV12-4 and TRBJ2-3; 8 nucleotides agree with TRBD1. The CDR3 consists of 15 residues. V lost 7 bases to trimming and J lost 1 base; unmatched junction nucleotides: 7. The CDR3, as DNA: TGTGCCAGCATTAACCCGGACAGGGGCACAGATACGCAGTATTTT. As protein: CASINPDRGTDTQYF.

This clonotype was detected many times. The chain carries TRBV3-1 and TRBJ2-5; possible D gene TRBD1, 5 bases. The germline CDR1 and CDR2 sequences are LGHDT and YNNKEL (reference sequence). V lost 1 base and J 0 bases, leaving 6 bases between the germline ends. The CDR3 totals 14 residues. The CDR3 region is CASSQVRDQETQYF. In DNA form, the CDR3 reads TGTGCCAGCAGCCAAGTCAGGGACCAAGAGACCCAGTACTTC.

The chain uses TRBV20-1 and TRBJ2-1; D is undetermined. V was cut by 3 bases and J by 7 bases, with 13 bases left in between. The CDR3 length is 13 residues. Germline V lookup: CDR1 DFQATT, CDR2 SNEGSKA (reference sequence). The CDR3 loop is CSASLPRWNEQFF. The CDR3, as DNA: TGCAGTGCTAGTCTTCCTCGGTGGAATGAGCAGTTCTTC.

The CDR3 DNA reads TGCAGTGCCGTGGACGATCCGAACACCGGGGAGCTGTTTTTT. Translating it yields CSAVDDPNTGELFF. This rearrangement joins TRBV20-1 to TRBJ2-2, with no clear D. The germline gives CDR1 DFQATT, CDR2 SNEGSKA (reference sequence). CDR3 length equals 14 residues. The germline V and J ends were trimmed by 6 bases and 0 bases, with 11 bases remaining between them.

This clonotype has at least ten counts. The chain joins TRBV5-5 to TRBJ2-5, with TRBD2 matching over 13 bases. This CDR3 is 15 amino acids long. Germline V lookup: CDR1 SGHKS, CDR2 YYEKEE (reference sequence). V lost 2 bases and J lost 5; bases outside the gene matches: 3. The CDR3 reads CASSFGLAGVETQYF. DNA of the CDR3: TGTGCCAGCAGCTTTGGACTAGCGGGGGTGGAGACCCAGTACTTC.

The gene calls are TRBV4-1 and TRBJ1-4; D is uncertain. Germline V CDR1 and CDR2: MGHRA, YSYEKL. The CDR3 is 15 amino acids. V was pared by 1 base and J by 4 bases, with 10 bases between. The DNA for the CDR3 is TGCGCCAGCAGCCAAGTAGGCGGGATTAATGAAAAACTGTTTTTT. Its protein product is CASSQVGGINEKLFF.

This clonotype was observed a handful of times. V and J are TRBV9 and TRBJ2-3, with TRBD1 as a possible D gene (5 bases). Germline V lookup: CDR1 SGDLS, CDR2 YYNGEE. Deletions cut 0 bases from V and 6 bases from J, with 11 bases between. The CDR3 has 14 residues. The CDR3 loop is CASSVAAGSDTQYF. The CDR3 DNA follows: TGTGCCAGCAGCGTAGCAGCAGGGTCGGATACGCAGTATTTT. The full variable domain, its missing parts supplied by reference TRBV9 and TRBJ2-3, is DSGVTQTPKHLITATGQRVTLRCSPRSGDLSVYWYQQSLDQGLQFLIQYYNGEERAKGNILERFSAQQFPDLHSELNLSSLELGDSALYFCASSVAAGSDTQYFGPGTRLTVL.

This clonotype was recorded a few times. The J gene is TRBJ1-2, the V gene TRBV27, with D possibly matching TRBD1 (5 bases). Germline lookup yields CDR1 MNHEY and CDR2 SMNVEV (reference sequence). The CDR3 runs 13 residues. V lost 8 bases, J lost 4 bases, and 14 bases lay in between. The CDR3 nucleotides are TGTGCCAGCGGCCTTAGCAGGGTCTATGGCTACACCTTC. This translates into CASGLSRVYGYTF.

The rearrangement joins TRBV12-3 or TRBV12-4 to TRBJ2-7, with a possible D match to TRBD1 (5 bases). The ends were cut back, 5 bases at V and 4 bases at J, with 12 bases in the middle. There are 13 residues in the CDR3. The CDR3 here is CASSPTAYYEQYF. As DNA, the CDR3 is TGTGCCAGCAGTCCGACAGCTTATTACGAGCAGTACTTC.

Only a few counts were recorded for this clonotype. CDR3 sequence: CSARDHVGLNLQPQHF. The CDR3, as DNA: TGCAGTGCTAGAGATCACGTAGGACTCAACCTTCAGCCCCAGCATTTT. The chain links TRBV20-1 to TRBJ1-5; D is ambiguous. The CDR3 totals 16 residues. Germline V gene sequence: CDR1 DFQATT, CDR2 SNEGSKA (reference sequence). The V end lost 0 bases, the J end lost 6 bases, and 18 bases lay between the germline ends.